The subject of this entry is one TCR beta chain. Its antigen remains unknown. Trimming stripped 1 base from V and 1 base from J, with 5 bases between. The CDR3 is 14 amino acids. In germline, CDR1 is MDHEN, CDR2 SYDVKM. The data were taken from a study of lymphopenia after photon versus proton radiotherapy. Findings and caveats of the study: A bigger post-nadir fall in TCR diversity correlated inversely with survival time in deceased patients. After the lymphocyte nadir, photon-treated repertoires showed oligoclonal expansion, especially of CD8+ Temra cells. Proton therapy kept repertoires fairly stable, unlike photons, which gained effector/memory cells.

Produced via immunoSEQ multiplex PCR; TCRdb's table is partial and in-frame only. Here the sample spans around 30,000 clones, almost 90% being singletons. This TCR derives from a woman aged 45 to 65 with pancreatic cancer. The input for sequencing was peripheral blood, taken from a patient treated with photon-based radiotherapy. The gene calls are TRBV28 and TRBJ1-5; D call uncertain. CDR3 amino acids: CASSLSTSNQPQHF. The CDR3 coding sequence is TGTGCCAGCAGTTTATCTACCAGCAATCAGCCCCAGCATTTT.